This T cell receptor (beta chain) comes out of a study of chemoradiotherapy in HPV16-positive cancers. Turning to the study itself: Candidate HPV-specific clones and shared TCR motifs came from a couple of HPV16-positive patients.

The study's findings and limits: Candidate HPV-specific clones and E7-related TCR motifs grew in tumor during treatment. The functional HPV-specific definition rests on just a couple of HPV16-positive patients.

Clones were read by immunoSEQ multiplex PCR, and TCRdb kept only the in-frame ones, dropping some. This sample has 8,500 to 9,000 clones; approximately 76% occur once, and the top ten carry 9.1%. Trimming cost V 3 bases and J 0 bases, with 15 bases left between them. Looked up from germline, CDR1 is SGHNT and CDR2 is YYREEE (reference sequence). The CDR3 runs 16 residues. Repertoires were sampled repeatedly during chemoradiotherapy. As regards this clone: What it binds is unknown.

The chain employs TRBV5-4 and TRBJ2-5; D assignment may be TRBD1 or TRBD2 (5 bases each). The source is a human donor with HPV-associated anogenital cancer. The specimen was obtained from a patient who underwent chemoradiotherapy. In nucleotides, the CDR3 is TGTGCCAGCAGCTCGATATCCGGGGCAAACCAAGAGACCCAGTACTTC. Protein sequence: CASSSISGANQETQYF.